The 24 T cell receptor beta chains below all came from one sample that was sequenced in a study of blood T cell repertoires in COVID-19. The protocol was immunoSEQ multiplex PCR, while the TCRdb copy is restricted to in-frame clones and leaves out a portion. The profile shows about 270,000 clones, around 90% of them singletons. The sample comprised PBMCs or T cells enriched from blood (not recorded which). These receptors were obtained from a woman aged 25 to 39 with acute COVID-19.

The gene calls are TRBV10-3 and TRBJ1-1, with 10 bases identical to TRBD1. This CDR3 spans 15 amino acids. Germline CDR1 and CDR2: ENHRY and SYGVKD. After removal of 6 bases from V and 1 base from J, the junction contained 5 bases not matched to a gene. The DNA for the CDR3 is TGTGCCATCAGGCCCGGGACAGGGGAGAACACTGAAGCTTTCTTT. This sequence encodes CAIRPGTGENTEAFF.

The CDR3 DNA reads as TGTGCCAGCAGCGTAGTAGGGACAAACACCGGGGAGCTGTTTTTT. This translates into CASSVVGTNTGELFF. The genes are TRBV9 and TRBJ2-2; maybe TRBD1 (6 bases). Between the trimmed V and J ends, which lost 0 bases and 2 bases, there was a span of 8 bases. CDR1 and CDR2 from the germline V gene are SGDLS and YYNGEE. The CDR3 is 15 residues long.

This chain connects TRBV19 to TRBJ2-7, with TRBD1 identical over 7 bases. The CDR3 is made up of 16 amino acids. V shed 4 bases and J 0 bases; nucleotides not matched to a gene: 9. The germline V gene has CDR1 LNHDA and CDR2 SQIVND (reference sequence). The CDR3 DNA follows: TGTGCCAGTAGTACCGCAGGGACAGCAACCTCCTACGAGCAGTACTTC. Translation gives CASSTAGTATSYEQYF.

The chain recombines TRBV28 with TRBJ1-2; no reliable D call. CDR1 and CDR2 from the germline V gene are MDHEN and SYDVKM. The CDR3 runs 13 residues. V lost 2 bases and J 8 bases, leaving 12 bases between the germline ends. Here the CDR3 DNA reads TGTGCCAGCAGTTTACCCTCGGGGAGAGGCTACACCTTC. Protein sequence: CASSLPSGRGYTF.

The chain recombines TRBV28 with TRBJ2-7, with TRBD2 identical over 11 bases. In germline, CDR1 is MDHEN, CDR2 SYDVKM. CDR3 length equals 16 residues. Trimming removed 7 bases from V and 4 bases from J; junction bases left unmatched: 12. CDR3 amino acids: CASTLTLSGREYEQYF. The CDR3 bases are TGTGCCAGCACTCTCACCCTTAGCGGGAGGGAATACGAGCAGTACTTC.

The V call is TRBV6-1, the J call TRBJ2-1; maybe TRBD2 (6 bases). Germline CDR1 is MNHNS and CDR2 is SASEGT. The CDR3 runs 15 residues. Between the trimmed V and J ends, which lost 0 bases and 4 bases, there was a span of 10 bases. The CDR3 nucleotides read TGTGCCAGCAGTGAAGCAGGACTATGGTACAATGAGCAGTTCTTC. The encoded protein is CASSEAGLWYNEQFF.

The V and J genes are TRBV7-2 and TRBJ1-2; no reliable D call. The germline V gene has CDR1 SGHTA and CDR2 FQGNSA. CDR3 size: 13 residues. V was trimmed by 7 bases and J by 8 bases, leaving 17 bases between them. CDR3 bases: TGTGCCAGCACCTCCGGGGTTGGGCCGGGCTACACCTTC. Protein: CASTSGVGPGYTF.

The CDR3 nucleotides are TGTGCCACCAGTGATTTTACGGGGTTGGGGCTGTTTTTT. This sequence encodes CATSDFTGLGLFF. The genes are TRBV24-1 and TRBJ2-2, with D possibly TRBD2 on 5 matching bases. Trimming pared 1 base from V and 13 bases from J, leaving 12 bases between. Germline loops: CDR1 KGHDR, CDR2 SFDVKD. The CDR3 has 13 amino acids.

The chain is built from TRBV19 and TRBJ2-1, with 11 positions matching TRBD2. Germline V gives CDR1 LNHDA, CDR2 SQIVND (reference sequence). V was pared by 7 bases and J by 6 bases, with 8 bases of the junction left unmatched. The CDR3 is made up of 15 amino acids. For the CDR3, the DNA is TGTGCCAGTACAACACTAGCGGGAGCGCTCAATGAGCAGTTCTTC. It translates to CASTTLAGALNEQFF.

DNA for the CDR3: TGTGCCTACCGGGAGGGGGGTCGGGGTACCCAGTACTTC. Translated, it gives CAYREGGRGTQYF. The chain uses TRBV30 and TRBJ2-5; 8 bases fit TRBD2. V lost 7 bases to trimming and J lost 8 bases; unmatched junction nucleotides: 12. In germline, CDR1 is GTSNPN, CDR2 SVGIG (reference sequence). This CDR3 is 13 amino acids long.

J is TRBJ1-1 and V is TRBV28; 7 bases are shared with TRBD1. Looked up from germline, CDR1 is MDHEN and CDR2 is SYDVKM. The CDR3 spans 12 residues. The J segment lost 10 bases and the V segment lost 7 bases, leaving 9 bases of the junction unmatched. Written as DNA, the CDR3 is TGTGCCAGCACCCAGGGGACAGTGAGAGCTTTCTTT. As protein: CASTQGTVRAFF.

The rearrangement uses TRBV7-9 and TRBJ2-1, with TRBD2 matching 7 bases. From germline, CDR1 is SEHNR and CDR2 FQNEAQ (reference sequence). The CDR3 is made up of 17 amino acids. V was clipped by 5 bases and J by 0 bases; unmatched bases: 10. The CDR3 sequence is CASSTPVGGSSYNEQFF. In DNA form, the CDR3 reads TGTGCCAGCAGCACTCCCGTGGGGGGGAGCTCCTACAATGAGCAGTTCTTC.

This sequence joins TRBV28 and TRBJ1-6; 8 bases are a match to TRBD1. Germline V gives CDR1 MDHEN, CDR2 SYDVKM. The CDR3 covers 15 residues. V shed 4 bases and J 7 bases; nucleotides not matched to a gene: 6. CDR3 DNA: TGTGCCAGCAGTTCTGGGACAGGCCTAAATTCACCCCTCCACTTT. Protein product: CASSSGTGLNSPLHF.

The chain employs TRBV9 and TRBJ1-4, with 7 bases identical to TRBD1. J lost 2 bases, V lost 3 bases, and 1 base had no gene match. CDR3 length equals 14 residues. The V gene's germline CDR1 is SGDLS and CDR2 YYNGEE. Here the CDR3 DNA reads TGTGCCAGCAGCGCAGGGGGGACTAATGAAAAACTGTTTTTT. Amino acids: CASSAGGTNEKLFF.

This chain uses TRBV6-5 with TRBJ2-7, with TRBD2 matching over 8 bases. Germline V lookup: CDR1 MNHEY, CDR2 SVGAGI. The CDR3 extends over 13 amino acids. V gave up 2 bases and J gave up 5 bases; unmatched junction bases: 2. CDR3 protein: CASSYGTSDEQYF. The CDR3 nucleotides are TGTGCCAGCAGTTACGGGACTAGTGACGAGCAGTACTTC.

This chain joins TRBV28 and TRBJ1-4; 8 bases align to TRBD1. The CDR3 runs 17 residues. Germline CDR1 and CDR2: MDHEN and SYDVKM. V was pared by 6 bases and J by 6 bases, with 15 bases of the junction left unmatched. The CDR3 protein is CASRNMWGTGLDEKLFF. DNA for the CDR3: TGTGCCAGCAGGAATATGTGGGGGACAGGACTAGATGAAAAACTGTTTTTT. Full variable domain (missing parts from reference TRBV28 and TRBJ1-4): DVKVTQSSRYLVKRTGEKVFLECVQDMDHENMFWYRQDPGLGLRLIYFSYDVKMKEKGDIPEGYSVSREKKERFSLILESASTNQTSMYLCASRNMWGTGLDEKLFFGSGTQLSVL.

This chain connects TRBV18 to TRBJ1-4; D is unclear. The V end lost 4 bases, the J end lost 0 bases, and 15 bases lay between the germline ends. The CDR3 has 17 amino acids. CDR1 and CDR2 (germline): KGHSH, LQKENI. Here the CDR3 DNA reads TGTGCCAGCTCACTAAACAGAGTACCTACAACTAATGAAAAACTGTTTTTT. It is translated as CASSLNRVPTTNEKLFF.

The chain joins TRBV7-9 to TRBJ2-3; TRBD2 aligns across 10 bases. Germline loops: CDR1 SEHNR, CDR2 FQNEAQ (reference sequence). The trim removed 2 bases at V and 1 base at J, leaving 6 bases unmatched. The CDR3 sequence is 17 residues long. CDR3 in amino acids: CASSLLAGDPRTDTQYF. DNA of the CDR3: TGTGCCAGCAGCTTACTAGCGGGAGATCCTCGCACAGATACGCAGTATTTT.

The chain uses TRBV7-9 and TRBJ2-3; 11 nucleotides match TRBD2. The CDR3 has 15 amino acids. Germline trimming cut 1 base from V and 5 bases from J; bases unmatched to any gene: 2. Germline loops: CDR1 SEHNR, CDR2 FQNEAQ (reference sequence). The CDR3 DNA sequence: TGTGCCAGCAGCTTAGGCACTAGCGGGAGAGATACGCAGTATTTT. Its protein is CASSLGTSGRDTQYF.

J is TRBJ1-5 and V is TRBV24-1, with TRBD1 matching over 9 bases. CDR3 length: 14 residues. In germline, CDR1 is KGHDR, CDR2 SFDVKD. V lost 10 bases and J lost 3; bases outside the gene matches: 6. The CDR3 sequence: CATGGQGDNQPQHF. In DNA form, the CDR3 reads TGTGCCACGGGGGGACAGGGAGACAATCAGCCCCAGCATTTT.

This clone was picked up one time. The chain has TRBV10-3 and TRBJ1-5; no firm D call. The CDR3 is 14 residues long. Between the trimmed V and J ends, which lost 4 bases and 6 bases, there was a span of 13 bases. Germline CDR1 ENHRY, CDR2 SYGVKD. Written as DNA, the CDR3 is TGTGCCATCAGTGTGGAGGGAGTGGGTCAGCCCCAGCATTTT. Translation gives CAISVEGVGQPQHF.

This clone was detected once. This sample also contains other DNA sequences that code for the same CDR3. The chain joins TRBV6-5 to TRBJ2-7, with TRBD1 matching 9 bases. Germline values: CDR1 MNHEY, CDR2 SVGAGI. This CDR3 is 13 amino acids long. The ends lost 6 bases at V and 2 bases at J; junction bases unmatched: 2. The chain's CDR3 is CASRRQGAYEQYF. The CDR3 DNA reads as TGTGCCAGCAGAAGACAGGGGGCCTACGAGCAGTACTTC.

The chain's CDR3 is CASSSLFEQYF. In nucleotides, the CDR3 is TGTGCCAGCAGTTCCCTCTTCGAGCAGTACTTC. The J gene is TRBJ2-7, the V gene TRBV6-5; unclear D gene. The CDR3 runs 11 residues. The germline V gene encodes CDR1 MNHEY and CDR2 SVGAGI. Trimming removed 4 bases at V and 6 bases at J, with 7 bases between.

The J gene is TRBJ2-1, the V gene TRBV18; possible D gene TRBD2, 6 bases. This CDR3 region has 17 residues. Per the germline V gene, CDR1 is KGHSH and CDR2 is LQKENI. The germline V and J ends were trimmed by 0 bases and 4 bases, with 16 bases remaining between them. The CDR3 reads CASSPPLSAGIYNEQFF. DNA of the CDR3: TGTGCCAGCTCACCACCGTTGAGCGCGGGAATATACAATGAGCAGTTCTTC.